These T cell receptor beta chains were read from a single sample in a study of T cell clonotyping in hematopoietic cell transplantation. The assay was immunoSEQ multiplex PCR, and TCRdb's table has in-frame clones only and misses some. The table records around 12,000 clones, under 75% of them present only once. The sequenced sample was peripheral blood mononuclear cells, obtained 180 days after allogeneic stem cell transplant. These receptors were taken from a male patient between 60 and 69 years old who had an allogeneic stem cell transplant from an unrelated donor, so the T cells may come from the graft donor. Some clones in this sample may be carry-over from other donors' samples. The CDR3 runs from the conserved cysteine through the conserved F or W. D genes are given only for firm matches. Clone size is not always given. Where it is, it says once, few, many or a class for expanded clones.

V gene: TRBV19; J gene: TRBJ2-3; D gene: -; CDR3 length: 15; clone size: -; CDR3 DNA: TGTGCCAGTAGTGGAGCCGGGACGAGCACAGATACGCAGTATTTT; CDR3 protein: CASSGAGTSTDTQYF
V gene: TRBV6-5; J gene: TRBJ1-1; D gene: -; CDR3 length: 13; clone size: few; CDR3 DNA: TGTGCCAGCACCAGGAACAAAGACGCTGAAGCTTTCTTT; CDR3 protein: CASTRNKDAEAFF
V gene: TRBV10-1; J gene: TRBJ1-1; D gene: -; CDR3 length: 12; clone size: few; CDR3 DNA: TGCGCCAGCAGTGAGTTAAGGGGGGCGGCTTTCTTT; CDR3 protein: CASSELRGAAFF
V gene: TRBV6-6; J gene: TRBJ2-7; D gene: TRBD1; CDR3 length: 14; clone size: -; CDR3 DNA: TGTGCCAGCACCAGAGGGACAGGGGAAAACGAGCAGTACTTC; CDR3 protein: CASTRGTGENEQYF
V gene: TRBV2; J gene: TRBJ2-3; D gene: -; CDR3 length: 14; clone size: once; CDR3 DNA: TGTGCCAGCAGTGTGGCGGGACCCACAGATACGCAGTATTTT; CDR3 protein: CASSVAGPTDTQYF
V gene: TRBV6-1; J gene: TRBJ2-7; D gene: -; CDR3 length: 15; clone size: -; CDR3 DNA: TGTGCCATCTCTCAGGGTTTTGAGGGCTCCTACGAGCAGTACTTC; CDR3 protein: CAISQGFEGSYEQYF
V gene: TRBV7-3; J gene: TRBJ2-7; D gene: -; CDR3 length: 13; clone size: -; CDR3 DNA: TGTGCCAGCAGCTTATTCGTAGGCTACGAGCAGTACTTC; CDR3 protein: CASSLFVGYEQYF
V gene: TRBV19; J gene: TRBJ1-2; D gene: -; CDR3 length: 15; clone size: -; CDR3 DNA: TGTGCCAGTAGTATTTCTGGAGTGGCGAACTATGGCTACACCTTC; CDR3 protein: CASSISGVANYGYTF
V gene: TRBV6-5; J gene: TRBJ2-3; D gene: TRBD2; CDR3 length: 15; clone size: -; CDR3 DNA: TGTGCCAGCACTGCGACTAGCGGGGGGCCAGATACGCAGTATTTT; CDR3 protein: CASTATSGGPDTQYF
V gene: TRBV28; J gene: TRBJ1-1; D gene: -; CDR3 length: 13; clone size: -; CDR3 DNA: TGTGCCAGCAGTCCAGGGAGGTGGACTGAAGCTTTCTTT; CDR3 protein: CASSPGRWTEAFF
V gene: TRBV20-1; J gene: TRBJ2-1; D gene: -; CDR3 length: 11; clone size: few; CDR3 DNA: TGCAGCCCTCAAAGGAGCGATGAGCAGTTCTTC; CDR3 protein: CSPQRSDEQFF
V gene: TRBV4-1; J gene: TRBJ1-3; D gene: TRBD1; CDR3 length: 19; clone size: few; CDR3 DNA: TGCGCCAGCAGCCAAGATTTGAGCCTAGGACAGGACTCTGGAAACACCATATATTTT; CDR3 protein: CASSQDLSLGQDSGNTIYF
V gene: TRBV4-1; J gene: TRBJ1-5; D gene: -; CDR3 length: 16; clone size: few; CDR3 DNA: TGCGCCAGCAGCCCTATCCCGCTTGATAGCAATCAGCCCCAGCATTTT; CDR3 protein: CASSPIPLDSNQPQHF
V gene: TRBV5-1; J gene: TRBJ1-2; D gene: -; CDR3 length: 13; clone size: -; CDR3 DNA: TGCGCCAGCAGCTTGGAGGGAATCTATGGCTACACCTTC; CDR3 protein: CASSLEGIYGYTF
V gene: TRBV5-4; J gene: TRBJ2-3; D gene: -; CDR3 length: 11; clone size: -; CDR3 DNA: TGTGCCAGCAGCTTCACAGATACGCAGTATTTT; CDR3 protein: CASSFTDTQYF
V gene: TRBV7-2; J gene: TRBJ1-4; D gene: -; CDR3 length: 14; clone size: -; CDR3 DNA: TGTGCCAGCAGCCCTTGGACAGCTAATGAAAAACTGTTTTTT; CDR3 protein: CASSPWTANEKLFF
V gene: TRBV7-9; J gene: TRBJ2-5; D gene: TRBD1; CDR3 length: 16; clone size: -; CDR3 DNA: TGTGCCAGCAGCTTATCGGGTGACAGGGACCAAGAGACCCAGTACTTC; CDR3 protein: CASSLSGDRDQETQYF
V gene: TRBV29-1; J gene: TRBJ2-4; D gene: TRBD1; CDR3 length: 14; clone size: -; CDR3 DNA: TGCAGCGTTATCAACCGGGACAGGGGGTACGTTCAGTACTTC; CDR3 protein: CSVINRDRGYVQYF
V gene: TRBV2; J gene: TRBJ2-7; D gene: -; CDR3 length: 13; clone size: -; CDR3 DNA: TGTGCCAGCCACTTGGGACTTTCCTACGAGCAGTACTTC; CDR3 protein: CASHLGLSYEQYF
V gene: TRBV7-7; J gene: TRBJ2-1; D gene: TRBD2; CDR3 length: 15; clone size: -; CDR3 DNA: TGTGCCAGCAGCAACGGACTAGCGGAACCCAATGAGCAGTTCTTC; CDR3 protein: CASSNGLAEPNEQFF
V gene: TRBV10-3; J gene: TRBJ2-7; D gene: TRBD1; CDR3 length: 14; clone size: -; CDR3 DNA: TGTGCCATCAGCCCCGGACAGGGGGCTCACGAGCAGTACTTC; CDR3 protein: CAISPGQGAHEQYF
V gene: TRBV20-1; J gene: TRBJ2-5; D gene: -; CDR3 length: 11; clone size: -; CDR3 DNA: TGCAGTGCTAGACCTCAAGAGACCCAGTACTTC; CDR3 protein: CSARPQETQYF
V gene: TRBV6-5; J gene: TRBJ1-6; D gene: -; CDR3 length: 16; clone size: few; CDR3 DNA: TGTGCCAGCAGTTACGGGGGAACGGGGGCGGCCTCACCCCTCCACTTT; CDR3 protein: CASSYGGTGAASPLHF
V gene: TRBV5-1; J gene: TRBJ1-4; D gene: -; CDR3 length: 14; clone size: -; CDR3 DNA: TGCGCCAGCAGCCCGGATCAGCCTAATGAAAAACTGTTTTTT; CDR3 protein: CASSPDQPNEKLFF
V gene: TRBV2; J gene: TRBJ1-2; D gene: -; CDR3 length: 14; clone size: -; CDR3 DNA: TGTGCCAGCTCCCAGGGTGGTAATAACTATGGCTACACCTTC; CDR3 protein: CASSQGGNNYGYTF
V gene: TRBV6-1; J gene: TRBJ1-5; D gene: -; CDR3 length: 15; clone size: -; CDR3 DNA: TGTGCCAGCAGTCCCTTTGACGAAACCAATCAGCCCCAGCATTTT; CDR3 protein: CASSPFDETNQPQHF
V gene: TRBV28; J gene: TRBJ2-5; D gene: -; CDR3 length: 11; clone size: -; CDR3 DNA: TGTGCCAGCAGTGTTCGAGAGACCCAGTACTTC; CDR3 protein: CASSVRETQYF
V gene: TRBV5-4; J gene: TRBJ1-3; D gene: TRBD1; CDR3 length: 16; clone size: few; CDR3 DNA: TGTGCCAGCAGCTTCGGCGGGACAGGGTCTGGAAACACCATATATTTT; CDR3 protein: CASSFGGTGSGNTIYF
V gene: TRBV29-1; J gene: TRBJ2-5; D gene: TRBD2; CDR3 length: 15; clone size: -; CDR3 DNA: TGCAGCGTCACACCGGGACTAGCGGGGAAAGAGACCCAGTACTTC; CDR3 protein: CSVTPGLAGKETQYF
V gene: TRBV2; J gene: TRBJ2-7; D gene: -; CDR3 length: 14; clone size: few; CDR3 DNA: TGTGCCAGCAGTGAAGGTGGGGGGCTCTACGAGCAGTACTTC; CDR3 protein: CASSEGGGLYEQYF
V gene: TRBV7-2; J gene: TRBJ1-4; D gene: -; CDR3 length: 15; clone size: -; CDR3 DNA: TGTGCCAGCAGCTCTCCAGGACGGAGGGGTGAAAAACTGTTTTTT; CDR3 protein: CASSSPGRRGEKLFF
V gene: TRBV6-5; J gene: TRBJ1-2; D gene: -; CDR3 length: 12; clone size: -; CDR3 DNA: TGTGCCAGCAGTTATAGTCGTAATGGCTACACCTTC; CDR3 protein: CASSYSRNGYTF
V gene: TRBV6-5; J gene: TRBJ1-2; D gene: -; CDR3 length: 13; clone size: -; CDR3 DNA: TGTGCCAGCAGAACACCGACGGGAGATGGCTACACCTTC; CDR3 protein: CASRTPTGDGYTF
V gene: TRBV4-3; J gene: TRBJ1-3; D gene: -; CDR3 length: 17; clone size: -; CDR3 DNA: TGCGCCAGCAGCCAAGATTCCATTTTACTTTGGGGAAACACCATATATTTT; CDR3 protein: CASSQDSILLWGNTIYF
V gene: TRBV27; J gene: TRBJ1-4; D gene: -; CDR3 length: 12; clone size: few; CDR3 DNA: TGTGCCAGCAGTTTGGAAGGCGAAAAACTGTTTTTT; CDR3 protein: CASSLEGEKLFF
V gene: TRBV9; J gene: TRBJ2-7; D gene: -; CDR3 length: 15; clone size: medium-sized; CDR3 DNA: TGTGCCAGCAGCGCCTACACCGCCGGGAGTGGCGAGCAGTACTTC; CDR3 protein: CASSAYTAGSGEQYF
V gene: TRBV7-6; J gene: TRBJ1-2; D gene: TRBD1; CDR3 length: 15; clone size: -; CDR3 DNA: TGTGCCAGCAGCTTAGGACAGGGCGGGCGTTATGGCTACACCTTC; CDR3 protein: CASSLGQGGRYGYTF
V gene: TRBV11-3; J gene: TRBJ2-1; D gene: TRBD1; CDR3 length: 16; clone size: -; CDR3 DNA: TGTGCCAGCAGCTCCCGGCGGGACAGGGGGCAGAATGAGCAGTTCTTC; CDR3 protein: CASSSRRDRGQNEQFF
V gene: TRBV28; J gene: TRBJ2-2; D gene: -; CDR3 length: 12; clone size: -; CDR3 DNA: TGTGCCAACAGTCTTATAAGGGGGGAGCTGTTTTTT; CDR3 protein: CANSLIRGELFF
V gene: TRBV29-1; J gene: TRBJ1-2; D gene: -; CDR3 length: 11; clone size: few; CDR3 DNA: TGCAGTCTGGGGCAGGTGGATGGCTACACCTTC; CDR3 protein: CSLGQVDGYTF